The 20 T cell receptor beta chains below were found in one sample sequenced in a study of blood T cell repertoires in COVID-19. Only in-frame clones appear in the TCRdb table, and some are missing; sequencing was by immunoSEQ multiplex PCR. Here the sample spans around 130,000 clones, roughly 71% being singletons. Material for sequencing was peripheral blood. The receptors were sampled from an elderly man with acute or convalescent COVID-19.

The gene calls are TRBV15 and TRBJ2-2, with 8 bases aligning to TRBD2. CDR3 length: 18 residues. Per the germline V gene, CDR1 is LNHNV and CDR2 is YYDKDF (reference sequence). V dropped 1 base and J dropped 4; count of bases not matched to a gene: 11. The CDR3 loop reads CATSRVAGPGWGTGELFF. Written as DNA, the CDR3 is TGTGCCACCAGCAGAGTAGCGGGGCCAGGGTGGGGCACCGGGGAGCTGTTTTTT.

This clone was detected ten times or more. The chain has TRBV4-1 and TRBJ2-1, with D perhaps TRBD1 (5 bases). Germline V gives CDR1 MGHRA, CDR2 YSYEKL. Trimming cost V 1 base and J 4 bases, with 11 bases left between them. This CDR3 is built from 15 residues. The CDR3 loop reads CASSQGLAGYNEQFF. The CDR3 coding sequence is TGCGCCAGCAGCCAAGGTCTGGCAGGGTACAATGAGCAGTTCTTC.

The V call is TRBV5-1, the J call TRBJ1-1; D not certain. Germline CDR1 SGHRS, CDR2 YFSETQ. The CDR3 covers 13 residues. Between the trimmed V and J ends, which lost 1 base and 1 base, there was a span of 5 bases. The CDR3 nucleotides are TGCGCCAGCAGCTTGCTAGGGAACACTGAAGCTTTCTTT. It translates to CASSLLGNTEAFF.

The chain employs TRBV5-1 and TRBJ1-1, with a weak D call TRBD1 (6 bases). Germline V CDR1 and CDR2: SGHRS, YFSETQ. CDR3 length: 14 amino acids. Trimming removed 3 bases at V and 1 base at J, with 10 bases between. The CDR3 DNA sequence: TGCGCCAGCAGCTGGGGACAATCGAACACTGAAGCTTTCTTT. Translation gives CASSWGQSNTEAFF. Together with reference TRBV5-1 and TRBJ1-1, the CDR3 gives the full variable domain: KAGVTQTPRYLIKTRGQQVTLSCSPISGHRSVSWYQQTPGQGLQFLFEYFSETQRNKGNFPGRFSGRQFSNSRSEMNVSTLELGDSALYLCASSWGQSNTEAFFGQGTRLTVV.

This chain connects TRBV27 to TRBJ2-2; 11 bases agree with TRBD2. This CDR3 has 16 amino acids. V lost 5 bases and J lost 1; bases outside the gene matches: 3. Germline lookup yields CDR1 MNHEY and CDR2 SMNVEV (reference sequence). The CDR3 loop reads CASSVLAGGNTGELFF. CDR3 bases: TGTGCCAGCAGTGTCCTAGCGGGGGGGAACACCGGGGAGCTGTTTTTT.

This clone was detected only a few times. The CDR3 DNA reads TGTGCCAGCAGCTCCCCCGGAGACAGGGTCCCGCAGTATTTT. Translation gives CASSSPGDRVPQYF. The V call is TRBV7-2, the J call TRBJ2-3; 7 positions agree with TRBD1. Germline CDR1 is SGHTA and CDR2 is FQGNSA. V lost 4 bases to trimming and J lost 10 bases; unmatched junction nucleotides: 11. This CDR3 is 14 amino acids long.

The genes are TRBV19 and TRBJ1-5, with 7 bases identical to TRBD1. Germline values: CDR1 LNHDA, CDR2 SQIVND (reference sequence). The CDR3 totals 14 residues. J gave up 4 bases and V 3 bases, and 3 bases lay outside the gene matches. CDR3 nucleotides: TGTGCCAGTAGTATGCAGGGGGGAAATCAGCCCCAGCATTTT. It codes for CASSMQGGNQPQHF.

This clone was found once. This chain uses TRBV2 with TRBJ1-2; the D gene is possibly TRBD1 (5 bases). The CDR3 extends over 14 amino acids. V was clipped by 5 bases and J by 2 bases, with 12 bases between them. Germline loops: CDR1 SNHLY, CDR2 FYNNEI. The CDR3 loop reads CASSKDRINYGYTF. The CDR3, as DNA: TGTGCCAGCAGTAAAGACAGAATCAACTATGGCTACACCTTC.

This chain joins TRBV5-4 and TRBJ2-4, with TRBD1 matching 8 bases. This CDR3 is built from 18 residues. V dropped 1 base and J dropped 0; count of bases not matched to a gene: 9. From germline, CDR1 is SGHNT and CDR2 YYREEE (reference sequence). Here the CDR3 reads CASSLTTHRGVAKNIQYF. The CDR3 DNA is TGTGCCAGCAGCTTGACTACTCACAGGGGGGTAGCCAAAAACATTCAGTACTTC. Looking up the rest from reference TRBV5-4 and TRBJ2-4 gives the full variable domain: ETGVTQSPTHLIKTRGQQVTLRCSSQSGHNTVSWYQQALGQGPQFIFQYYREEENGRGNFPPRFSGLQFPNYSSELNVNALELDDSALYLCASSLTTHRGVAKNIQYFGAGTRLSVL.

The genes are TRBV5-6 and TRBJ1-6; 8 nucleotides agree with TRBD1. V dropped 4 bases and J dropped 9; count of bases not matched to a gene: 12. There are 16 residues in the CDR3. Germline CDR1 and CDR2: SGHDT and YYEEEE. The CDR3: CASSPDSGTGRSPLHF. CDR3 DNA sequence: TGTGCCAGCAGCCCCGACTCCGGGACAGGTCGTTCACCCCTCCACTTT.

This clone was seen a handful of times. The V and J genes are TRBV2 and TRBJ1-6, with 9 bases matching TRBD1. Germline-derived CDR1 and CDR2 are SNHLY and FYNNEI. Trimming removed 1 base from V and 8 bases from J; junction bases left unmatched: 6. The CDR3 sequence is 16 residues long. The CDR3 DNA is TGTGCCAGCAGTGAAGGGACAGGGGATGGATATTCACCCCTCCACTTT. Encoded protein: CASSEGTGDGYSPLHF.

CDR3 bases: TGTGCCAGCAGCAGAGGTGAAAAACTGTTTTTT. It encodes CASSRGEKLFF. This chain joins TRBV9 and TRBJ1-4; no firm D call. V lost 4 bases and J 7 bases, leaving 5 bases between the germline ends. Looked up from germline, CDR1 is SGDLS and CDR2 is YYNGEE. The CDR3 is made up of 11 amino acids.

This chain joins TRBV7-2 and TRBJ2-7, with D perhaps TRBD2 (7 bases). This CDR3 is 14 amino acids long. The V gene's germline CDR1 is SGHTA and CDR2 FQGNSA. Between the trimmed V and J ends, which lost 6 bases and 1 base, there was a span of 13 bases. CDR3 region: CASRPGGPSYEQYF. For the CDR3, the DNA is TGTGCCAGCAGACCGGGGGGCCCATCCTACGAGCAGTACTTC.

This sequence joins TRBV7-2 and TRBJ1-6, with D unclear. The CDR3 sequence is 14 residues long. V was trimmed by 0 bases and J by 10 bases, leaving 10 bases between them. The V gene's germline CDR1 is SGHTA and CDR2 FQGNSA. CDR3 region: CASSLASTRSPLHF. The DNA of the CDR3 is TGTGCCAGCAGCTTAGCGTCGACAAGGTCACCCCTCCACTTT.

This clone occurred once. This rearrangement joins TRBV5-4 to TRBJ2-5; D is uncertain. The V and J ends lost 2 bases and 2 bases respectively, with 7 bases between them. The V gene's germline CDR1 is SGHNT and CDR2 YYREEE (reference sequence). The CDR3 contains 13 residues. The CDR3 region has the DNA TGTGCCAGCAGCTTCTTACAGCAAGAGACCCAGTACTTC. Translated, it gives CASSFLQQETQYF.

This chain uses TRBV9 with TRBJ2-2; a weak D match, TRBD1 (6 bases). Germline CDR1 is SGDLS and CDR2 is YYNGEE. Deletions cut 4 bases from V and 2 bases from J, with 12 bases between. The CDR3 length is 15 residues. The CDR3 DNA sequence: TGTGCCAGCAGCCCGGGACACGTTAACACCGGGGAGCTGTTTTTT. It codes for CASSPGHVNTGELFF.

The chain couples TRBV6-5 to TRBJ1-2; D is unclear. The CDR3 runs 12 residues. Germline CDR1 reads MNHEY; CDR2 reads SVGAGI. V lost 5 bases and J lost 8, with 12 bases in between. The CDR3 DNA follows: TGTGCCAGCAGTCGCGGACGGGAAGGCTACACCTTC. It is translated as CASSRGREGYTF.

The chain joins TRBV6-1 to TRBJ1-5, with TRBD1 matching over 7 bases. From germline, CDR1 is MNHNS and CDR2 SASEGT. V trimming: 0 bases; J trimming: 0 bases; junction bases outside the gene matches: 8. This CDR3 is 18 amino acids long. CDR3 region: CASSEAPDRRYSNQPQHF. The CDR3 nucleotides are TGTGCCAGCAGTGAAGCTCCGGACAGGCGCTATAGCAATCAGCCCCAGCATTTT.

The gene calls are TRBV19 and TRBJ1-4; weak D call: TRBD1 (5 bases). The CDR3 runs to 15 residues. V was trimmed by 1 base and J by 7 bases, leaving 13 bases between them. Germline V gene data show CDR1 as LNHDA and CDR2 as SQIVND (reference sequence). CDR3 residues: CASSIVQGNPEKLFF. CDR3 DNA sequence: TGTGCCAGTAGTATAGTTCAGGGCAACCCTGAAAAACTGTTTTTT.

CDR3 coding DNA: TGTGCCAGCTACATAAGCGGGGGGACCTACAATGAGCAGTTCTTC. It codes for CASYISGGTYNEQFF. The rearrangement uses TRBV18 and TRBJ2-1, with 9 bases aligning to TRBD2. Germline lookup yields CDR1 KGHSH and CDR2 LQKENI. Trimming cost V 7 bases and J 2 bases; bases outside gene matches: 6. The CDR3 runs to 15 residues.